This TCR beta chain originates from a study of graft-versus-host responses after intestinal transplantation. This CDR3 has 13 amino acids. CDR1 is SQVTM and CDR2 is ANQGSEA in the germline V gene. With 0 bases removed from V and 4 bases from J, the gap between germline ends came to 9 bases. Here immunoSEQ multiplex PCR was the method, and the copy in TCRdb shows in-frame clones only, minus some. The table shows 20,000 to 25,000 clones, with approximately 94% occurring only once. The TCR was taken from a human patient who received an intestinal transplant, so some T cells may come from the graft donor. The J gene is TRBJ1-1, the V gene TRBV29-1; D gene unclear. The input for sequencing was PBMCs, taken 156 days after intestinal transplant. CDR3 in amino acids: CSVEESRFTEAFF. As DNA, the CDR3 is TGCAGCGTTGAAGAATCTAGATTCACTGAAGCTTTCTTT.